This TCR beta chain was obtained from a study of OX40 agonist ivuxolimab in advanced cancers. J was trimmed by 4 bases and V by 0 bases; bases with no gene match: 4. Germline assignment: CDR1 SGHRS and CDR2 YFSETQ. This CDR3 region has 14 residues. Enrollment shut out patients with autoimmune disease history or systemic immunosuppression. Study outcomes and limitations: It was not determined which antigens were specifically recognized by the peripheral T cells that had undergone clonal expansion. CD4+ and CD8+ blood T cells expanded clonally by week 6 at 0.1 to 3.0 mg/kg.

In the case of this clone: What it binds is not known.

Some clones are missing from TCRdb's copy, which holds only in-frame ones; the method was immunoSEQ multiplex PCR. The sample has over 10,000 clones, about 79% seen once. Sequenced material: CD4+ or CD8+ T cells sorted from blood, taken in a trial of the OX40 agonist ivuxolimab. The chain has TRBV5-1 and TRBJ2-7, with 7 bases fitting TRBD1. The TCR originated in an adult with an advanced solid tumor such as melanoma, head and neck, liver or kidney cancer. CDR3 bases: TGCGCCAGCAGCTTGGCGGACAGGTTGTACGAGCAGTACTTC. Translating it yields CASSLADRLYEQYF.